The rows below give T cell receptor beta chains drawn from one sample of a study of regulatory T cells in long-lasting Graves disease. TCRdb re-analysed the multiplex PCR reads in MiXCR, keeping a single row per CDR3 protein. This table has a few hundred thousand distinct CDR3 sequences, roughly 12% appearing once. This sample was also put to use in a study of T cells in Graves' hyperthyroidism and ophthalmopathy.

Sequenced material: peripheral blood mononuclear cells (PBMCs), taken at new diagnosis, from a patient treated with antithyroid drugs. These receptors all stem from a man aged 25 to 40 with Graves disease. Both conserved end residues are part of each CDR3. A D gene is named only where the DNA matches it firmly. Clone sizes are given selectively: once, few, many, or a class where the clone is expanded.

CDR3nt: TGTGCCAGCAGCTTAGTGCGGAGTAACACCGGGGAGCTGTTTTTT; CDR3aa: CASSLVRSNTGELFF; d_gene: -; v_gene: TRBV7-8; abundance: many; j_gene: TRBJ2-2
CDR3nt: TGTGCCAGTAGTATCCGGACTAGCGGAAGCTCCTACGAGCAGTACTTC; CDR3aa: CASSIRTSGSSYEQYF; d_gene: TRBD2; v_gene: TRBV19; abundance: -; j_gene: TRBJ2-7
CDR3nt: TGTGCCAGCAGTTTATATCGCGGGACAGGGTTAAAAGAGACCCAGTACTTC; CDR3aa: CASSLYRGTGLKETQYF; d_gene: TRBD1; v_gene: TRBV12-3/TRBV12-4; abundance: many; j_gene: TRBJ2-5
CDR3nt: TGTGCCAGCAACTTACCAAGCGGGAGCTACAATGAGCAGTTCTTC; CDR3aa: CASNLPSGSYNEQFF; d_gene: TRBD2; v_gene: TRBV13; abundance: many; j_gene: TRBJ2-1
CDR3nt: TGTGCCAGCAGAGCGACTAGCGGGAGTTCCGGGGAGCTGTTTTTT; CDR3aa: CASRATSGSSGELFF; d_gene: TRBD2; v_gene: TRBV2; abundance: many; j_gene: TRBJ2-2
CDR3nt: TGTGCCAGCAGCCATTATACCACAGATACGCAGTATTTT; CDR3aa: CASSHYTTDTQYF; d_gene: -; v_gene: TRBV3-1; abundance: many; j_gene: TRBJ2-3
CDR3nt: TGTGCCAGCAGCCCTAGAGGCGGGACTTCCTACAATGAGCAGTTCTTC; CDR3aa: CASSPRGGTSYNEQFF; d_gene: -; v_gene: TRBV12-3/TRBV12-4; abundance: many; j_gene: TRBJ2-1
CDR3nt: TGCAGTGCTAGGGGATATCTCAATGAGCAGTTCTTC; CDR3aa: CSARGYLNEQFF; d_gene: -; v_gene: TRBV20-1; abundance: many; j_gene: TRBJ2-1
CDR3nt: TGTGCCATCAGTGAAGGGGCAGGGCGATCTAATGAAAAACTGTTTTTT; CDR3aa: CAISEGAGRSNEKLFF; d_gene: -; v_gene: TRBV10-3; abundance: -; j_gene: TRBJ1-4
CDR3nt: TGCGCCAGCAGTCAAGAGGGCAAAAACATTCAGTACTTC; CDR3aa: CASSQEGKNIQYF; d_gene: -; v_gene: TRBV10-2; abundance: many; j_gene: TRBJ2-4
CDR3nt: TGCAGCGTTGCCAGGAGTAGGGAGACCCAGTACTTC; CDR3aa: CSVARSRETQYF; d_gene: -; v_gene: TRBV29-1; abundance: many; j_gene: TRBJ2-5
CDR3nt: TGTGCCAGCAGCTACAGGGTTCCCCGCTACGAGCAGTACTTC; CDR3aa: CASSYRVPRYEQYF; d_gene: -; v_gene: TRBV5-6; abundance: -; j_gene: TRBJ2-7
CDR3nt: TGCGCCAGCAGCCGGGACTTACCCACAGATACGCAGTATTTT; CDR3aa: CASSRDLPTDTQYF; d_gene: -; v_gene: TRBV5-1; abundance: many; j_gene: TRBJ2-3
CDR3nt: TGCGCCAGCAGTGATGAAGTCTGGAACACCATATATTTT; CDR3aa: CASSDEVWNTIYF; d_gene: -; v_gene: TRBV10-1; abundance: many; j_gene: TRBJ1-3